This TCR beta chain was recovered during a study of cytomegalovirus exposure and HLA in healthy donors. At the level of the study: A preliminary data release comprised around 85 million unique TCRs obtained from HLA-typed donors.

General study results and limits: Later on, a genetic analysis was performed. It linked a missense variant in DCLRE1C with V- and J-gene trimming of TCR beta. Across all donors, roughly uniform sequencing depth was an assumption of the presence/absence analyses. CMV serostatus was the only immune exposure information that was available.

With 60 Vbeta and 13 Jbeta primers, the PCR was carried out. The table came from immunoSEQ multiplex PCR; TCRdb's copy has only in-frame clones and leaves some out. Here the sample spans about 160,000 clones, 70% to 80% being singletons. In the case of this clone: Its antigen is currently unknown.

The source of this sequence is a man between 25 and 39 years old in good health and CMV-seropositive. The material sequenced was PBMCs.

CDR3 coding DNA: TGTGCCAGCAGTTCCCCGTACAGGGCAGGCGAGCAGTACTTC. Protein sequence: CASSSPYRAGEQYF. The gene calls are TRBV28 and TRBJ2-7, with a possible D match to TRBD1 (6 bases). Germline V gives CDR1 MDHEN, CDR2 SYDVKM. Trimming cost V 4 bases and J 6 bases, with 16 bases left between them. The CDR3 length is 14 residues.